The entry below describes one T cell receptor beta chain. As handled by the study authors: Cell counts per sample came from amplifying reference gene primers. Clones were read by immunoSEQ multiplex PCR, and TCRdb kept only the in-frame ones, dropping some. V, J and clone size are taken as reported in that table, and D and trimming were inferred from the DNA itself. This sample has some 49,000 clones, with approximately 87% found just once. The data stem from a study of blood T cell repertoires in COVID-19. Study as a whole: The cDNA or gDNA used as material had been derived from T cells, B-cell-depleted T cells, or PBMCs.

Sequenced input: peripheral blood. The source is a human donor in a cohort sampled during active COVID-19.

CDR3 DNA: TGTGCCAGCAGTTACCGGCCGACTAGCCGGATGGGGGAGACCCAGTACTTC. Translated, it gives CASSYRPTSRMGETQYF. This chain joins TRBV6-2 or TRBV6-3 and TRBJ2-5; TRBD2 aligns across 7 bases. Losses at the gene ends were 2 bases for V and 5 bases for J; bases not matched to a gene: 14. The CDR3 spans 17 residues. Germline CDR1 reads MNHEY; CDR2 reads SVGEGT.